Listed below are T cell receptor beta chains from one sample, sequenced in a study of shared clonotypes between healthy human individuals. Assay: immunoSEQ multiplex PCR; the TCRdb copy retains only in-frame clones and omits some. This table holds about 500,000 clones, around 77% found once. The sample was PBMCs. The receptor source for this set is a woman aged 40 to 50 in good health. Some clones in this sample may be carry-over from other donors' samples. Both conserved end residues are part of each CDR3. D genes are given only for firm matches. Clone size, where shown, is once, few, many, or a class for clones that have expanded.

d_call	j_call	clone_size	v_call	cdr3_nt	cdr3_aa
NA	TRBJ2-6	NA	TRBV19	TGTGCCAGTAGTATTGGGGGCACTGGGGCCAACGTCCTGACTTTC	CASSIGGTGANVLTF
NA	TRBJ1-5	once	TRBV23-1	TGCGCCAGCTTGGGGGGGGGCAAATGCAATCAGCCCCAGCATTTT	CASLGGGKCNQPQHF
NA	TRBJ2-7	NA	TRBV28	TGTGCCAGCAGACCTAGTGCCTACGAGCAGTACTTC	CASRPSAYEQYF
NA	TRBJ2-7	NA	TRBV12-5	TGTGCTAGTGGCCGGGACCGTTACGAGCGGTACTTC	CASGRDRYERYF
NA	TRBJ2-4	NA	TRBV19	TGTGCCAGTAGTATTAACCCTGGGGACATTCAGTACTTC	CASSINPGDIQYF
TRBD1	TRBJ1-3	few	TRBV9	TGTGCCAGCAGCCCCACCGGACAGGGGGTTGGAAACACCATATATTTT	CASSPTGQGVGNTIYF
TRBD2	TRBJ2-7	once	TRBV29-1	TGCAGCGTTGGTGCCCCCGTAGCGGGAGAACCCTACGAGCAGTACTTC	CSVGAPVAGEPYEQYF
NA	TRBJ1-5	NA	TRBV2	TGTGCCAGCACCAGGGCGGAACAGCCCCAGCATTTT	CASTRAEQPQHF
NA	TRBJ2-7	NA	TRBV6-1	TGTGCCAGCAGTGAATTGGGGGACGGGGCCTACGAGCAGTACTTC	CASSELGDGAYEQYF
NA	TRBJ1-5	NA	TRBV5-1	TGCGCCAGCTCCCAGACGGGGGGCGGCAATCAGCCCCAGCATTTT	CASSQTGGGNQPQHF
NA	TRBJ1-5	NA	TRBV19	TGTGCCAGTAGCCCCGAGGACAATCAGCCCCAGCATTTT	CASSPEDNQPQHF
NA	TRBJ2-7	few	TRBV7-6	TGTGCCAGCAGCTTAGCTTCGACAGGCCCTTACGAGCAGTACTTC	CASSLASTGPYEQYF
TRBD1	TRBJ2-7	NA	TRBV18	TGTGCCAGCTCACTAGAACGAGCCGGGACAGGGCTCGAGCAGTACTTC	CASSLERAGTGLEQYF
NA	TRBJ2-2	NA	TRBV5-1	TGCGCCAGCAGCTTTGGAGGACTGAACACCGGGGAGCTGTTTTTT	CASSFGGLNTGELFF
TRBD1	TRBJ2-7	NA	TRBV28	TGTGCCACCTGGGGGACAGGGGACACAGAGCAGTACTTC	CATWGTGDTEQYF
NA	TRBJ2-3	NA	TRBV4-3	TGCGCCAGCAGCCAAGGGACTAGCACAGATACGCAGTATTTT	CASSQGTSTDTQYF
TRBD2	TRBJ2-7	NA	TRBV15	TGTGCCACCAGCAGAGATTTAACTAGCGGGATGTACGAGCAGTACTTC	CATSRDLTSGMYEQYF
TRBD1	TRBJ2-6	NA	TRBV28	TGTGCCAGCAGTAGCCGGGACAGGGAGGTTTCTGGGGCCAACGTCCTGACTTTC	CASSSRDREVSGANVLTF
NA	TRBJ1-2	NA	TRBV5-4	TGTGCCAGCAGCACTGTTAGAAGGGAGCGGGGCTACACCTTC	CASSTVRRERGYTF